This T cell receptor (beta chain) derives from a study of blood T cell repertoires in COVID-19. For the study at large: T cells, B-cell-depleted T cells, or PBMCs provided the cDNA or gDNA that served as material.

Under the authors' procedure: Nucleated cell counts were estimated from reference gene primer amplification. Using immunoSEQ multiplex PCR, the repertoire was profiled, and TCRdb retains in-frame clones only, with some absent. That table furnishes V, J and clone size, whereas the DNA furnished D and trimming. The sample comprises under 150,000 clones, over 80% of which are singletons, and about 5.8% rests with the top ten. Germline assignment: CDR1 LNHDA and CDR2 SQIVND (reference sequence). The CDR3 has 17 residues. V was clipped by 6 bases and J by 6 bases; unmatched bases: 15. Participants reported their clinical history, and cohort assignment relied on those reports.

The sequence was obtained from a woman aged 45-65 years who had been exposed to COVID-19. Sequencing was carried out using PBMCs or T cells enriched from blood (not recorded which). The chain employs TRBV19 and TRBJ2-3, with 10 bases fitting TRBD1. As DNA, the CDR3 is TGTGCCAGTAGCTTTGAGGACAGGGGGTACACACTGGATACGCAGTATTTT. This sequence encodes CASSFEDRGYTLDTQYF.